The rows below give T cell receptor beta chains drawn from one sample of a study of T cell changes during pregnancy in multiple sclerosis. Clones were sequenced by immunoSEQ multiplex PCR, and TCRdb holds only the in-frame ones, with some missing. Among fewer than 60,000 clones listed, around 93% were seen once. The material sequenced was peripheral blood, taken after pregnancy. The receptors originated from a female donor in good health, enrolled as a control in a pregnancy study. Both conserved end residues are part of each CDR3. Fields, in order: D gene, clone size, V gene, J gene, CDR3 protein, CDR3 DNA. A D gene is named only where the DNA matches it firmly. Clone size is shown for a subset of rows, as once, few, many or a class of expanded clone.

TRBD1	once	TRBV7-9	TRBJ1-1	CASSLGADRVTEAFF	TGTGCCAGCAGCCTGGGGGCAGACAGGGTCACTGAAGCTTTCTTT
.	.	TRBV5-1	TRBJ1-1	CASSPQGRTEAFF	TGCGCCAGCAGCCCACAGGGCAGGACTGAAGCTTTCTTT
TRBD1	.	TRBV6-5	TRBJ1-1	CASSSNELTGGTEAFF	TGTGCCAGCAGTTCCAACGAACTTACAGGGGGAACTGAAGCTTTCTTT
TRBD2	.	TRBV4-3	TRBJ2-1	CASSQDLAGGSNEQFF	TGCGCCAGCAGCCAAGATCTCGCCGGGGGGAGCAATGAGCAGTTCTTC
.	.	TRBV5-6	TRBJ1-3	CASSFPGSGNTIYF	TGTGCCAGCAGCTTCCCCGGCTCTGGAAACACCATATATTTT
TRBD2	.	TRBV6-4	TRBJ2-1	CASSVGLAAVNEQFF	TGTGCCAGCAGTGTGGGACTAGCGGCCGTCAATGAGCAGTTCTTC
TRBD2	once	TRBV14	TRBJ2-1	CASSLRPSGGQSYEQFF	TGTGCCAGCAGCCTTAGGCCTAGCGGGGGGCAAAGCTATGAGCAGTTCTTC
.	.	TRBV5-4	TRBJ2-2	CASSLEAGLGNTGELFF	TGTGCCAGCAGCTTGGAGGCAGGGCTAGGGAACACCGGGGAGCTGTTTTTT
TRBD2	once	TRBV5-1	TRBJ2-5	CASSLGTSGNQETQYF	TGCGCCAGCAGCCTCGGGACTAGCGGGAACCAAGAGACCCAGTACTTC
.	.	TRBV5-1	TRBJ1-2	CASSVASGGYGYTF	TGCGCCAGCAGCGTTGCGAGTGGGGGGTATGGCTACACCTTC
TRBD1	few	TRBV19	TRBJ1-4	CASSPPDRGPTNEKLFF	TGTGCCAGTAGTCCCCCTGACAGGGGGCCGACTAATGAAAAACTGTTTTTT
.	.	TRBV5-1	TRBJ1-3	CASSSRGLSGNTIYF	TGCGCCAGCAGTTCTAGGGGGTTGTCTGGAAACACCATATATTTT
.	few	TRBV29-1	TRBJ1-1	CSVADRRNTEAFF	TGCAGCGTTGCTGACAGGAGGAACACTGAAGCTTTCTTT
.	.	TRBV27	TRBJ1-2	CASSLVRQGNYGYTF	TGTGCCAGCAGTTTAGTGCGTCAGGGGAACTATGGCTACACCTTC
.	.	TRBV7-2	TRBJ2-7	CASSLARTTYEQYF	TGTGCCAGCAGCTTAGCTAGGACAACCTACGAGCAGTACTTC
.	.	TRBV29-1	TRBJ1-3	CSVDSGGSGNTIYF	TGCAGCGTTGATAGCGGGGGCTCTGGAAACACCATATATTTT
.	few	TRBV28	TRBJ2-7	CAGRPTGTYEQYF	TGTGCCGGTCGTCCCACAGGGACCTACGAGCAGTACTTC
TRBD1	.	TRBV6-4	TRBJ2-7	CAGFRDSYEQYF	TGTGCCGGCTTCCGGGACAGCTACGAGCAGTACTTC
.	.	TRBV5-6	TRBJ2-5	CASSSSGGGETQYF	TGTGCCAGCAGCTCGTCGGGCGGCGGGGAGACCCAGTACTTC
TRBD2	.	TRBV5-6	TRBJ2-1	CASSLETSRAVRNEQFF	TGTGCCAGCAGCTTGGAGACTAGCCGTGCGGTTAGGAATGAGCAGTTCTTC
.	.	TRBV5-1	TRBJ2-5	CATTRGRGETQYF	TGCGCCACCACTAGGGGCAGGGGAGAGACCCAGTACTTC
.	.	TRBV7-2	TRBJ2-2	CASSTLGSTGELFF	TGTGCCAGCAGCACTCTCGGGAGCACCGGGGAGCTGTTTTTT
TRBD2	.	TRBV7-6	TRBJ2-3	CASRQNGGAGTQYF	TGTGCCAGCAGACAGAACGGGGGGGCCGGTACGCAGTATTTT